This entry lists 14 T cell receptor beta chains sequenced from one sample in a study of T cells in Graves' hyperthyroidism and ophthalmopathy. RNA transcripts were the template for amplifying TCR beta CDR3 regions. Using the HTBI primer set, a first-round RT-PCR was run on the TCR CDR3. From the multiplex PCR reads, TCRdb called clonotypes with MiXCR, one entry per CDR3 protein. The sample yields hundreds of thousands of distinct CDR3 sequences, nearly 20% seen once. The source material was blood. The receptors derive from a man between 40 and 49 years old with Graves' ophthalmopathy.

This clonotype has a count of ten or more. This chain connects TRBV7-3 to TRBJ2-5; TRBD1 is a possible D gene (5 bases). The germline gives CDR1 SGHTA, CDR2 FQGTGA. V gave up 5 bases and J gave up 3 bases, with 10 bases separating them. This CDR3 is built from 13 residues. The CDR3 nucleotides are TGTGCCAGCAGCCAGGACATTAAAGAGACCCAGTACTTC. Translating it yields CASSQDIKETQYF.

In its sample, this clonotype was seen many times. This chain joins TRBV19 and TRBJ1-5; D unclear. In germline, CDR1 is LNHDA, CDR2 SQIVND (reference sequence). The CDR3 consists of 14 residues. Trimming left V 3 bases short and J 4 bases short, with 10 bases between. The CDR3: CASSMKRVNQPQHF. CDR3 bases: TGTGCCAGTAGTATGAAAAGGGTAAATCAGCCCCAGCATTTT. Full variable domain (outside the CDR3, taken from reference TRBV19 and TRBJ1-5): DGGITQSPKYLFRKEGQNVTLSCEQNLNHDAMYWYRQDPGQGLRLIYYSQIVNDFQKGDIAEGYSVSREKKESFPLTVTSAQKNPTAFYLCASSMKRVNQPQHFGDGTRLSIL.

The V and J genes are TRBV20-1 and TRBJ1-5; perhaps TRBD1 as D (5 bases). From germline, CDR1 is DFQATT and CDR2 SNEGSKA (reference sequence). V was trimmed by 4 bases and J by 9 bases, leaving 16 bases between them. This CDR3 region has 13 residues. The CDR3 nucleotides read TGCAGTGCTATGGGGGGAACCATGGCGCCCCAGCATTTT. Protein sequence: CSAMGGTMAPQHF.

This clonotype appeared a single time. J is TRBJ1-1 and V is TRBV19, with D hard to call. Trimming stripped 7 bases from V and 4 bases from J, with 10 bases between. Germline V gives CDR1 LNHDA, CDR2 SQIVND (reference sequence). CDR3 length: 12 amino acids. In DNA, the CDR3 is TGTGCCAGTACTCGTGGGAGCACTGAAGCTTTCTTT. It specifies CASTRGSTEAFF.

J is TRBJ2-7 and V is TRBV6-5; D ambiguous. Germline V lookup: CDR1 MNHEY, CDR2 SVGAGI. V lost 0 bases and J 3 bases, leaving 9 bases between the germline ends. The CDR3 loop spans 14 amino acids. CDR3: CASSYSAGFYEQYF. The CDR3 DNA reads TGTGCCAGCAGTTACTCGGCCGGATTCTACGAGCAGTACTTC.

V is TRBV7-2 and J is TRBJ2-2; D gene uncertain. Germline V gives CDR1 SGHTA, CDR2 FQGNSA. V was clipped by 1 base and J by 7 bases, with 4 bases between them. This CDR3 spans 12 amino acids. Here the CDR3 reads CTSSLVSGELFF. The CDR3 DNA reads TGTACCAGCAGCTTAGTTAGCGGGGAGCTGTTTTTT.

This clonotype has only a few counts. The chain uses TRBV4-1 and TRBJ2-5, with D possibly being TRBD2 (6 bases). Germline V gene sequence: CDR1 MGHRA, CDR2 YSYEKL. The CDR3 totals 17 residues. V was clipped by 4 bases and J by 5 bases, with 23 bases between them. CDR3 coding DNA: TGCGCCAGCAGCCTACCATCCCCCGGGACTCCCGGCGAGACCCAGTACTTC. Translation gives CASSLPSPGTPGETQYF.

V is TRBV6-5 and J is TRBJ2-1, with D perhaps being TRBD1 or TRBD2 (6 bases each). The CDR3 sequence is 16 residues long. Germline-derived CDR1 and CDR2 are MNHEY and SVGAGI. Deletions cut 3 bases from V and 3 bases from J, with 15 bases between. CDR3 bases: TGTGCCAGCAGTTATGACAGGAGGGCCAACTACAATGAGCAGTTCTTC. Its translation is CASSYDRRANYNEQFF.

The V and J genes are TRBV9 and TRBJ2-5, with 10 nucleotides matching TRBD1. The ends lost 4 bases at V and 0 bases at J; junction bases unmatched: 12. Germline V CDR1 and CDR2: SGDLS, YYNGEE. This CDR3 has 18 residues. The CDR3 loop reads CASSTRQGTGDHQETQYF. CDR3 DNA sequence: TGTGCCAGCAGCACCCGACAGGGGACAGGGGACCACCAAGAGACCCAGTACTTC.

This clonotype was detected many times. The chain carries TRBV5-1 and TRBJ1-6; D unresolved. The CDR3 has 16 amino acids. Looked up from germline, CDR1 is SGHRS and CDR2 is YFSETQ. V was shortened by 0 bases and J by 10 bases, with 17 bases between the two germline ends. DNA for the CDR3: TGCGCCAGCAGCTTGGGGGGAAGTTACAAACGATCACCCCTCCACTTT. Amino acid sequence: CASSLGGSYKRSPLHF.

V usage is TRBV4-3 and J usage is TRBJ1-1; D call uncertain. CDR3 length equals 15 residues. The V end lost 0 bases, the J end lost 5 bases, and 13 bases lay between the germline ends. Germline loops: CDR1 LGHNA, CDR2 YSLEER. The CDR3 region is CASSQEEHLETEAFF. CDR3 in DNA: TGCGCCAGCAGCCAAGAAGAGCATTTGGAAACTGAAGCTTTCTTT.

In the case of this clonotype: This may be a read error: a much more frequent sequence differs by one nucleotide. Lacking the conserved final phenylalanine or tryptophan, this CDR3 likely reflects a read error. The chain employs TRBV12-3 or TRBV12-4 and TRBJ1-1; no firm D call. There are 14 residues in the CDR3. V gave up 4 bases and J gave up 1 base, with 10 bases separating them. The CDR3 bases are TGTGCCAGCAGTTACGACCCATCGAACACTGAAGCTTTCCTT. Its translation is CASSYDPSNTEAFL.

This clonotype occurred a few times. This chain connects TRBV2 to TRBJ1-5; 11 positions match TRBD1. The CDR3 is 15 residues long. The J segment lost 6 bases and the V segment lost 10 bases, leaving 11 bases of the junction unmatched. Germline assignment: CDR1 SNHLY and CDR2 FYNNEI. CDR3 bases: TGTGCCACCGACCCTGGACAGGGGGCTCGTCAGCCCCAGCATTTT. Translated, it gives CATDPGQGARQPQHF.

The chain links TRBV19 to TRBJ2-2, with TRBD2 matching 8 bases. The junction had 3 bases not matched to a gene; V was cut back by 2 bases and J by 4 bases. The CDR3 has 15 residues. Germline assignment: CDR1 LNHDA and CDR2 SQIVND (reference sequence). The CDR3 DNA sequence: TGTGCCAGTAGTATATCAGCGGGGGCCACCGGGGAGCTGTTTTTT. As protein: CASSISAGATGELFF. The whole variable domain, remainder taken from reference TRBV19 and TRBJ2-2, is DGGITQSPKYLFRKEGQNVTLSCEQNLNHDAMYWYRQDPGQGLRLIYYSQIVNDFQKGDIAEGYSVSREKKESFPLTVTSAQKNPTAFYLCASSISAGATGELFFGEGSRLTVL.